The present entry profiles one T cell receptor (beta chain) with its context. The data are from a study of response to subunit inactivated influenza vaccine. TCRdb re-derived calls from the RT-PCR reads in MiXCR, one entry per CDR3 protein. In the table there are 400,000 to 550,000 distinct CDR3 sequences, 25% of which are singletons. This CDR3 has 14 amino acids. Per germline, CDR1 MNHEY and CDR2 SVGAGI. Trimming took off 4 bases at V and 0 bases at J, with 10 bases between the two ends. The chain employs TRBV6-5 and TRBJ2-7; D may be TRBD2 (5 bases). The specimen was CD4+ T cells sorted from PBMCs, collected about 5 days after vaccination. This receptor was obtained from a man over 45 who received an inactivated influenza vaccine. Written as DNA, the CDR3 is TGTGCCAGCAGTTTTTTTGGGAGCTCCTACGAGCAGTACTTC. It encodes CASSFFGSSYEQYF.